This passage covers 32 T cell receptor beta chains from one sample sequenced in a study of shared clonotypes between healthy human individuals. Measured with immunoSEQ multiplex PCR; TCRdb has only the in-frame clones, and not every one. Among about 2,200,000 clones listed, roughly 91% were seen once. Positive CCR7 selection of CD45RO-negative cells yielded the naive CD8 cells, and terminally differentiated effector memory CD45RA+ cells were excluded. Sequenced: naive CD8+ T cells from PBMCs. The receptors derive from a man between 18 and 29 years old in good health. Some clones in this sample may be carry-over from other donors' samples.

As concerns this clone: Other DNA sequences from this sample encode an identical CDR3 as well. The V and J genes are TRBV28 and TRBJ2-7; D perhaps matches TRBD2 (6 bases). Germline CDR1 reads MDHEN; CDR2 reads SYDVKM. The V gene lost 6 bases and the J gene lost 2 bases, with 14 bases spanning the gap. The CDR3 consists of 14 residues. The CDR3 DNA is TGTGCCAGCAGCCCCGGGACTTCTACCTACGAGCAGTACTTC. It encodes CASSPGTSTYEQYF.

This chain connects TRBV28 to TRBJ2-7; D remains ambiguous. Germline CDR1 and CDR2: MDHEN and SYDVKM. This CDR3 comprises 14 residues. V lost 6 bases and J 0 bases, leaving 12 bases between the germline ends. This CDR3 reads CASSVTGPSYEQYF. The CDR3 region has the DNA TGTGCCAGCAGCGTAACCGGGCCCTCCTACGAGCAGTACTTC.

The chain joins TRBV9 to TRBJ2-1, with D tentatively TRBD2 (5 bases). Germline V gives CDR1 SGDLS, CDR2 YYNGEE. The CDR3 consists of 17 residues. Between the trimmed V and J ends, which lost 4 bases and 5 bases, there was a span of 22 bases. CDR3 amino acids: CASSLPGGWPQNNEQFF. In DNA, the CDR3 is TGTGCCAGCAGCCTCCCCGGAGGCTGGCCCCAGAACAATGAGCAGTTCTTC.

The gene calls are TRBV7-6 and TRBJ1-1; D remains ambiguous. Trimming cost V 5 bases and J 10 bases, with 17 bases left between them. Germline CDR1 SGHVS, CDR2 FNYEAQ. The CDR3 is made up of 13 amino acids. This CDR3 is CASSPGYGMIAFF. The CDR3 DNA is TGTGCCAGCAGCCCGGGGTACGGGATGATAGCTTTCTTT.

The chain links TRBV2 to TRBJ2-7; weak D call: TRBD1 (6 bases). The CDR3 has 14 amino acids. Germline V gives CDR1 SNHLY, CDR2 FYNNEI. Between the trimmed V and J ends, which lost 1 base and 3 bases, there was a span of 10 bases. The DNA of the CDR3 is TGTGCCAGCAGTGAAGGGCTGACAGGCTACGAGCAGTACTTC. As protein: CASSEGLTGYEQYF. The full variable domain, with the rest looked up from reference TRBV2 and TRBJ2-7, is EPEVTQTPSHQVTQMGQEVILRCVPISNHLYFYWYRQILGQKVEFLVSFYNNEISEKSEIFDDQFSVERPDGSNFTLKIRSTKLEDSAMYFCASSEGLTGYEQYFGPGTRLTVT.

The J gene is TRBJ1-1, the V gene TRBV13, with TRBD1 matching 9 bases. This CDR3 contains 17 residues. Germline V gives CDR1 PRHDT, CDR2 FYEKMQ (reference sequence). Losses at the gene ends were 5 bases for V and 0 bases for J; bases not matched to a gene: 10. CDR3 region: CASSPTTGGIMNTEAFF. CDR3 in DNA: TGTGCCAGCAGCCCAACGACAGGGGGGATCATGAACACTGAAGCTTTCTTT.

The J gene is TRBJ2-7, the V gene TRBV7-6; 9 bases are a match to TRBD2. The CDR3 length is 15 residues. The germline CDR1 and CDR2 sequences are SGHVS and FNYEAQ. The junction had 5 bases not matched to a gene; V was cut back by 5 bases and J by 0 bases. As DNA, the CDR3 is TGTGCCAGCAGCGACGGACTAGCGCCCTCCTACGAGCAGTACTTC. Translating gives CASSDGLAPSYEQYF. Supplemented by reference TRBV7-6 and TRBJ2-7, the full variable domain reads GAGVSQSPRYKVTKRGQDVALRCDPISGHVSLYWYRQALGQGPEFLTYFNYEAQQDKSGLPNDRFSAERPEGSISTLTIQRTEQRDSAMYRCASSDGLAPSYEQYFGPGTRLTVT.

This clone was seen once. V and J are TRBV2 and TRBJ1-2; D is undetermined. The length of the CDR3 is 14 residues. V lost 3 bases and J 9 bases, leaving 17 bases between the germline ends. CDR1 is SNHLY, CDR2 FYNNEI, per germline. CDR3 DNA: TGTGCCAGCAGTGAGGGTATAGCGAGCACCCGCTACACCTTC. Its protein product is CASSEGIASTRYTF.

This clone was counted a few times. The chain links TRBV5-1 to TRBJ2-1; no reliable D call. The CDR3 length is 13 residues. Trimming took off 4 bases at V and 6 bases at J, with 11 bases between the two ends. Germline lookup yields CDR1 SGHRS and CDR2 YFSETQ. In DNA form, the CDR3 reads TGCGCCAGCAGCCTCGCAAACCTCAATGAGCAGTTCTTC. This gives the protein CASSLANLNEQFF.

The chain recombines TRBV5-1 with TRBJ2-7; 7 positions agree with TRBD2. V dropped 3 bases and J dropped 4; count of bases not matched to a gene: 4. This CDR3 has 13 residues. CDR1 is SGHRS and CDR2 is YFSETQ in the germline V gene. CDR3 sequence: CASSWGGVYEQYF. DNA for the CDR3: TGCGCCAGCAGCTGGGGAGGGGTTTACGAGCAGTACTTC.

This clone was counted a single time. The chain combines TRBV7-3 with TRBJ2-3; tentative D call: TRBD1 (5 bases). The CDR3 has 16 amino acids. V was pared by 2 bases and J by 8 bases, with 20 bases between. Germline values: CDR1 SGHTA, CDR2 FQGTGA. CDR3 in amino acids: CASSLDGPGQVGTQYF. CDR3 bases: TGTGCCAGCAGCTTAGATGGGCCAGGGCAAGTAGGTACGCAGTATTTT.

The gene calls are TRBV5-6 and TRBJ2-7; D is possibly TRBD2 (5 bases). CDR1 SGHDT and CDR2 YYEEEE come from the germline V gene. CDR3 size: 12 residues. Trimming shortened V by 4 bases and J by 3 bases, and 8 bases separated the two germline ends. The CDR3 reads CASSSEGYEQYF. DNA for the CDR3: TGTGCCAGCAGCAGCGAGGGCTACGAGCAGTACTTC. The variable domain in full, completed from reference TRBV5-6 and TRBJ2-7, reads DAGVTQSPTHLIKTRGQQVTLRCSPKSGHDTVSWYQQALGQGPQFIFQYYEEEERQRGNFPDRFSGHQFPNYSSELNVNALLLGDSALYLCASSSEGYEQYFGPGTRLTVT.

V and J are TRBV4-1 and TRBJ1-2; 10 nucleotides align to TRBD1. CDR1 is MGHRA, CDR2 YSYEKL, per germline. V was pared by 0 bases and J by 4 bases, with 14 bases of the junction left unmatched. The CDR3 contains 19 residues. The CDR3 loop reads CASSQDRPGTGDYGYGYTF. CDR3 in DNA: TGCGCCAGCAGCCAAGATCGCCCCGGGACAGGGGACTATGGCTATGGCTACACCTTC.

This chain connects TRBV6-6 to TRBJ2-5; 10 bases align to TRBD2. The trim removed 7 bases at V and 5 bases at J, leaving 7 bases unmatched. CDR1 is MNHNY, CDR2 SVGAGI, per germline (reference sequence). The CDR3 contains 14 residues. CDR3 protein: CASTYGGLAETQYF. The CDR3 coding sequence is TGTGCCAGCACCTACGGGGGACTAGCGGAGACCCAGTACTTC.

As concerns this clone: This sample includes further DNA sequences coding for the same CDR3. The rearrangement uses TRBV9 and TRBJ1-2; 8 bases agree with TRBD1. The CDR3 has 15 residues. The V segment lost 0 bases and the J segment 0 bases; nucleotides outside the gene matches: 1. The germline CDR1 and CDR2 sequences are SGDLS and YYNGEE. CDR3 in DNA: TGTGCCAGCAGCGTAGCAGGGGGCTCTAACTATGGCTACACCTTC. Its translation: CASSVAGGSNYGYTF.

The CDR3 DNA is TGTGCCAGCAGCTTAACGGGACTAGCGGGAGCCACCGGGGAGCTGTTTTTT. Protein sequence: CASSLTGLAGATGELFF. This chain uses TRBV7-3 with TRBJ2-2; 14 nucleotides agree with TRBD2. The CDR3 has 17 amino acids. V lost 0 bases and J lost 4; bases outside the gene matches: 1. CDR1 and CDR2 (germline): SGHTA, FQGTGA.

The chain uses TRBV27 and TRBJ1-5, with TRBD1 as a possible D gene (5 bases). Per germline, CDR1 MNHEY and CDR2 SMNVEV (reference sequence). The germline V and J ends were trimmed by 5 bases and 9 bases, with 17 bases remaining between them. The length of the CDR3 is 14 residues. The CDR3 DNA sequence: TGTGCCAGCAGTCCCCGGGACCCCCGAGCGCCCCAGCATTTT. Its translation: CASSPRDPRAPQHF.

The V call is TRBV19, the J call TRBJ1-1, with D possibly being TRBD1 (5 bases). V lost 1 base and J lost 4, with 13 bases in between. Germline loops: CDR1 LNHDA, CDR2 SQIVND (reference sequence). CDR3 length: 15 residues. The CDR3 DNA reads TGTGCCAGTAGTATAGCAGGACCGGGGACCACTGAAGCTTTCTTT. Protein: CASSIAGPGTTEAFF.

This clone was detected only once. J is TRBJ2-7 and V is TRBV19; 10 bases are a match to TRBD2. The ends lost 4 bases at V and 4 bases at J; junction bases unmatched: 7. Germline CDR1 and CDR2: LNHDA and SQIVND (reference sequence). The CDR3 sequence is 15 residues long. For the CDR3, the DNA is TGTGCCAGTAGTAAAGCCCTAGCGGGAGAGTACGAGCAGTACTTC. This translates into CASSKALAGEYEQYF.

The rearrangement uses TRBV2 and TRBJ1-4; D is possibly TRBD1 (5 bases). The CDR3 is made up of 13 amino acids. Germline CDR1 and CDR2: SNHLY and FYNNEI. CDR3 nucleotides: TGTGCGGCGGGGCGTCGGATTAATGAAAAACTGTTTTTT. The encoded protein is CAAGRRINEKLFF.

The chain has TRBV5-6 and TRBJ1-2; D not certain. Trimming took off 2 bases at V and 4 bases at J, with 9 bases between the two ends. The CDR3 covers 13 residues. CDR1 is SGHDT, CDR2 YYEEEE, per germline. CDR3 coding DNA: TGTGCCAGCAGCTTCGAGGTTGTCTATGGCTACACCTTC. It translates to CASSFEVVYGYTF.

The chain carries TRBV6-5 and TRBJ2-7, with unresolved D. V was cut by 4 bases and J by 1 base, with 8 bases left in between. Germline V gene lookup returns CDR1 MNHEY and CDR2 SVGAGI. This CDR3 region has 13 residues. This chain's CDR3 is CASSFGESYEQYF. CDR3 DNA sequence: TGTGCCAGCAGTTTTGGGGAATCCTACGAGCAGTACTTC.

The sample holds one count of this clone. The chain combines TRBV30 with TRBJ2-7, with D maybe TRBD2 (5 bases). The germline gives CDR1 GTSNPN, CDR2 SVGIG (reference sequence). The V end lost 3 bases, the J end lost 7 bases, and 19 bases lay between the germline ends. The CDR3 has 14 amino acids. CDR3 loop: CAWRPAAGLLEQYF. The CDR3 DNA reads as TGTGCCTGGAGGCCGGCCGCGGGCCTTCTTGAGCAGTACTTC. The complete variable domain, with remaining parts taken from reference TRBV30 and TRBJ2-7, reads SQTIHQWPATLVQPVGSPLSLECTVEGTSNPNLYWYRQAAGRGLQLLFYSVGIGQISSEVPQNLSASRPQDRQFILSSKKLLLSDSGFYLCAWRPAAGLLEQYFGPGTRLTVT.

CDR3 nucleotides: TGTGCCAGCAGAGGCATTCTTTACAATGAGCAGTTCTTC. Amino acid sequence: CASRGILYNEQFF. This sequence joins TRBV14 and TRBJ2-1; D gene unclear. Germline-derived CDR1 and CDR2 are SGHDN and FVKESK. CDR3 length: 13 residues. Between the trimmed V and J ends, which lost 6 bases and 4 bases, there was a span of 10 bases.

The rearrangement joins TRBV6-5 to TRBJ1-2, with D perhaps TRBD1 (6 bases). Germline V lookup: CDR1 MNHEY, CDR2 SVGAGI. CDR3 length equals 13 residues. Deletions cut 5 bases from V and 7 bases from J, with 14 bases between. The CDR3 protein is CASSPGALGGYTF. The CDR3 nucleotides are TGTGCCAGCAGTCCAGGGGCCCTCGGTGGCTACACCTTC.

This clone was detected a few times. This chain joins TRBV7-9 and TRBJ1-2, with 8 bases fitting TRBD1. V shed 3 bases, J shed 0 bases, and the junction held 6 bases outside the gene matches. Germline V gene lookup returns CDR1 SEHNR and CDR2 FQNEAQ (reference sequence). This CDR3 spans 16 amino acids. CDR3 in DNA: TGTGCCAGCAGCTTTGGCGGACAGGGACCTAACTATGGCTACACCTTC. It codes for CASSFGGQGPNYGYTF.

This chain links TRBV9 with TRBJ1-2; D is uncertain. Germline V gene sequence: CDR1 SGDLS, CDR2 YYNGEE. CDR3 length equals 13 residues. V was pared by 1 base and J by 1 base, with 5 bases between. The CDR3 protein is CASSVRSNYGYTF. CDR3 nucleotide sequence: TGTGCCAGCAGCGTACGGAGTAACTATGGCTACACCTTC.

This chain links TRBV29-1 with TRBJ1-2; TRBD1 is a possible D gene (6 bases). The germline CDR1 and CDR2 sequences are SQVTM and ANQGSEA. The CDR3 extends over 14 amino acids. V shed 5 bases and J shed 3 bases, with 16 bases lying between them. CDR3 region: CSVNPRAGDYGYTF. The CDR3 DNA reads TGCAGCGTTAACCCTCGGGCAGGGGACTATGGCTACACCTTC. Combining the CDR3 with reference TRBV29-1 and TRBJ1-2 gives the whole variable domain SAVISQKPSRDICQRGTSLTIQCQVDSQVTMMFWYRQQPGQSLTLIATANQGSEATYESGFVIDKFPISRPNLTFSTLTVSNMSPEDSSIYLCSVNPRAGDYGYTFGSGTRLTVV.

With regard to this clone: Other nucleotide sequences from this sample produce the same CDR3. The chain employs TRBV19 and TRBJ2-1; 8 bases match TRBD2. After removal of 3 bases from V and 3 bases from J, the junction contained 4 bases not matched to a gene. There are 15 residues in the CDR3. CDR1 and CDR2 from the germline V gene are LNHDA and SQIVND (reference sequence). The CDR3 sequence: CASSIDREGYNEQFF. The CDR3 DNA sequence: TGTGCCAGTAGTATTGACCGGGAGGGCTACAATGAGCAGTTCTTC.

The chain is built from TRBV14 and TRBJ2-1; a possible D gene is TRBD2 (5 bases). The V end was cut by 5 bases, the J end by 7 bases, with 6 bases between. The length of the CDR3 is 11 residues. CDR1 SGHDN and CDR2 FVKESK come from the germline V gene. This CDR3 reads CASSEGNEQFF. CDR3 in DNA: TGTGCCAGCAGCGAGGGAAATGAGCAGTTCTTC. Together with reference TRBV14 and TRBJ2-1, the CDR3 gives the full variable domain: EAGVTQFPSHSVIEKGQTVTLRCDPISGHDNLYWYRRVMGKEIKFLLHFVKESKQDESGMPNNRFLAERTGGTYSTLKVQPAELEDSGVYFCASSEGNEQFFGPGTRLTVL.

V gene TRBV15 combines with J gene TRBJ1-2, with D tentatively TRBD1 (5 bases). The V end was cut by 0 bases, the J end by 6 bases, with 14 bases between. The germline CDR1 and CDR2 sequences are LNHNV and YYDKDF (reference sequence). This CDR3 has 15 amino acids. The CDR3 DNA follows: TGTGCCACCAGCAGAGATTGGTCGGGGGAGGATGGCTACACCTTC. Amino acid sequence: CATSRDWSGEDGYTF.

Only one count was recorded for this clone. This chain connects TRBV4-2 to TRBJ2-1; 13 nucleotides align to TRBD2. The CDR3 totals 19 residues. Germline CDR1 reads LGHNA; CDR2 reads YNFKEQ. V lost 0 bases and J lost 4; bases outside the gene matches: 9. CDR3 in amino acids: CASSQDRTSGRAHYNEQFF. In nucleotides, the CDR3 is TGTGCCAGCAGCCAAGACCGAACTAGCGGGAGGGCGCATTACAATGAGCAGTTCTTC.